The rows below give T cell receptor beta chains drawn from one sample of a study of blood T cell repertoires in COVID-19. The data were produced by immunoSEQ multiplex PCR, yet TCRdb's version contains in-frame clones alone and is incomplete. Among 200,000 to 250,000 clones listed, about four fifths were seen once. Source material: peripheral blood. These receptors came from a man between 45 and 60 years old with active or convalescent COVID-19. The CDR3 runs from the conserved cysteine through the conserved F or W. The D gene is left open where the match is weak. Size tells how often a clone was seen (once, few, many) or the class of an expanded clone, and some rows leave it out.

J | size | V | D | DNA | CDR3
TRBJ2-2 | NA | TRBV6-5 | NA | TGTGCCAGCCTTCGACAGCCTAACACCGGGGAGCTGTTTTTT | CASLRQPNTGELFF
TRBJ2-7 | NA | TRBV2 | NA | TGTGCCAACAGGAAGCCTCTAAGCTCCTACGAGCAGTACTTC | CANRKPLSSYEQYF
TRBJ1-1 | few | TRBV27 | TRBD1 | TGTGCCAGCAGTCATGCGGGACAGGTTATGAACACTGAAGCTTTCTTT | CASSHAGQVMNTEAFF
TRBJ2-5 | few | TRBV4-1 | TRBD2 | TGCGCCAGCAGCCGCCCGGGACTAGCGGGGGATGCAGAGACCCAGTACTTC | CASSRPGLAGDAETQYF
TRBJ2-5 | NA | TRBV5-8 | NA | TGTGCCAGCAGCCAACAGGGTCGGGCTGGCCAAGAGACCCAGTACTTC | CASSQQGRAGQETQYF
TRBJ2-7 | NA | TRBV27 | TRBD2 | TGTGCCAGCAGCCAGCGGTGGGGAGGGGTCTACGAGCAGTACTTC | CASSQRWGGVYEQYF
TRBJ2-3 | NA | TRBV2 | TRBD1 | TGTGCCAGCAGTGGGACAGGGGGTAGTGCAGATACGCAGTATTTT | CASSGTGGSADTQYF
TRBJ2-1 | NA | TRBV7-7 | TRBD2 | TGTGCTAGCAGCCGACTAGCGGGAGGGCGCGATGAGCAGTTCTTC | CASSRLAGGRDEQFF
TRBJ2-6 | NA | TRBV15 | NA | TGTGCCACCGAGTTCTCTGGGGCCAACGTCCTGACTTTC | CATEFSGANVLTF
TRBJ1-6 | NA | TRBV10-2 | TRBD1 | TGCGCCACCAAACTGACAGGGGATAATTCACCCCTCCACTTT | CATKLTGDNSPLHF
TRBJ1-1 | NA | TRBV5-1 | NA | TGCGCCAGCAGCTTGGATAGAGTGAATTCGGGTACTGAAGCTTTCTTT | CASSLDRVNSGTEAFF
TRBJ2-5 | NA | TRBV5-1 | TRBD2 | TGCGCCAGCAGCTTGGCCTCGGTATTAGCGGGGGGGGAGACCCAGTACTTC | CASSLASVLAGGETQYF
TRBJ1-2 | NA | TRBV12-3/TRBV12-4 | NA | TGTGCCAGCAGTTTGACAGAGAACTATGGCTACACCTTC | CASSLTENYGYTF
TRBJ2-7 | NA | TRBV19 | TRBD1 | TGTGCCAGTAGTTTTAGACAGGGGTCCTACGAGCAGTACTTC | CASSFRQGSYEQYF
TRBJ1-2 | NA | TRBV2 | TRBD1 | TGTGCCAGCAGTGAACAGGGGGCCCACTATGGCTACACCTTC | CASSEQGAHYGYTF
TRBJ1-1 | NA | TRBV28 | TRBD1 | TGTGCCAGCAGTTATAAGGGGGCGAGAAGGTACACTGAAGCTTTCTTT | CASSYKGARRYTEAFF
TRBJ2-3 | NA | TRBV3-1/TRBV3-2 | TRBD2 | TGTGCCAGCAGCCTCGGGACTAGCGGGATCGCAGATACGCAGTATTTT | CASSLGTSGIADTQYF
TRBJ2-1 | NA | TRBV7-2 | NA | TGTGCCAGCAGCCGCAGGGTTGACGTGAATGAGCAGTTCTTC | CASSRRVDVNEQFF
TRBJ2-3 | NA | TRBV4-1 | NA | TGCGCCAGCAGCCAAGATTGGGGCTTATCCTCCACAGATACGCAGTATTTT | CASSQDWGLSSTDTQYF
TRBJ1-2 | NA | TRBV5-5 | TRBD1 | TGTGCCAGCAGCACCCCGGGACAGGACGTCTATGGCTACACCTTC | CASSTPGQDVYGYTF
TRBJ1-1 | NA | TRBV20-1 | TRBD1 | TGCAGTGCTAGTGGGACAGGGGGAACTTCTATGAACACTGAAGCTTTCTTT | CSASGTGGTSMNTEAFF
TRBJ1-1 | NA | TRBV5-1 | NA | TGCGCCAGCAGCTCTGGACCACAGGCGAACACTGAAGCTTTCTTT | CASSSGPQANTEAFF
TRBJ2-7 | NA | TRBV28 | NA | TGTGCTTCTACGACACTCTACTCCTACGAGCAGTACTTC | CASTTLYSYEQYF
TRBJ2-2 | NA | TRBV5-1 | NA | TGCGCCAGCAGCTTGGCAGACGGGGAGCTGTTTTTT | CASSLADGELFF
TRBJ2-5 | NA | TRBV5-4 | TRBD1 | TGTGCCATCCGGGACAGGACGCAAGAGACCCAGTACTTC | CAIRDRTQETQYF
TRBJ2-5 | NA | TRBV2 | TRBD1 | TGTGCCAGCAGCAACAGGGGGCGCCGAGAGACCCAGTACTTC | CASSNRGRRETQYF
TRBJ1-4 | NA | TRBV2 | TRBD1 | TGTGCCAGCAGCGTCGACCGGACAGGCAATGAAAAACTGTTTTTT | CASSVDRTGNEKLFF
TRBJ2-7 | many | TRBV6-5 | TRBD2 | TGTGCCAGCAGTTACTCCGTAGCGGGAGGCTACGAGCAGTACTTC | CASSYSVAGGYEQYF
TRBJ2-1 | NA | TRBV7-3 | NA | TGTGCCAGCAGCTTAAAATTAACGACGGGGCAGTTCTTC | CASSLKLTTGQFF
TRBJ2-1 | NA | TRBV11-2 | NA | TGTGCCAGCAGCTTAGGCTATACCCCGGTCTTC | CASSLGYTPVF
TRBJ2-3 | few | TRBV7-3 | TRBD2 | TGTGCCAGCAGCCCGGGGGGAGATACGCAGTATTTT | CASSPGGDTQYF
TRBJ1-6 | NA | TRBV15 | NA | TGTGCCACCAGCAGAGATGGGAGGGCTAAGGGTTCACCCCTCCACTTT | CATSRDGRAKGSPLHF
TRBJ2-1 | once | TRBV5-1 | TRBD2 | TGCGCCAGCAGCTATACGGCCGGGACTAGCGGGAGCCACAATGAGCAGTTCTTC | CASSYTAGTSGSHNEQFF
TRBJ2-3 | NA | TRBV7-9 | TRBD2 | TGTGCCAGCAGCTACATTGGGACTAGCGGGAGGGATACGCAGTATTTT | CASSYIGTSGRDTQYF
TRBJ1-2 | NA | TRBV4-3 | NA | TGCGCCAGCAGCCAAGATGGGCGGCGGGATGGCTACACCTTC | CASSQDGRRDGYTF
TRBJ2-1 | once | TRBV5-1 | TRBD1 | TGCGCCAGCAGCTTTAGGGACAGGGAGCCCTTTGAGCAGTTCTTC | CASSFRDREPFEQFF
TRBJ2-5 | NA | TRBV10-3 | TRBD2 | TGTGCCATCAGCTCTAGCGGGGGGGAGACCCAGTACTTC | CAISSSGGETQYF
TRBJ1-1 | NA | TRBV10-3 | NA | TGTGCCATCCAGGAGAACACTGAAGCTTTCTTT | CAIQENTEAFF
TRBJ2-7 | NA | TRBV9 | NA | TGTGCCAGCAGCGCCGGTTTAGACTCCTACGAGCAGTACTTC | CASSAGLDSYEQYF
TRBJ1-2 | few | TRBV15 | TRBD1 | TGTGCCACCAGCAGAGATTTGACAGGGGGAGGCTATGGCTACACCTTC | CATSRDLTGGGYGYTF
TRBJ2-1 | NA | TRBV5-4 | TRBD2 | TGTGCCAGCAGCTCTACTAGCGGGACCTACAATGAGCAGTTCTTC | CASSSTSGTYNEQFF
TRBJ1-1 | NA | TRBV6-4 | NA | TGTGCCAGCAGGAGACAGTTGAACACTGAAGCTTTCTTT | CASRRQLNTEAFF
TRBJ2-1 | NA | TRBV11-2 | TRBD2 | TGTGCCAGCAGCCTCTCCGGGGGTAGCGGGGCTAAAGTCATCAATGAGCAGTTCTTC | CASSLSGGSGAKVINEQFF
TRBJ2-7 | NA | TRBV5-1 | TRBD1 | TGCGCCAGCAGCTTTAGGGACAGGGGGCTCGGCGAGCAGTACTTC | CASSFRDRGLGEQYF
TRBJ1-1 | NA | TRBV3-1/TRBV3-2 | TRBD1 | TGTGCCAGCAGCTTAGACAGGGCCGACACTGAAGCTTTCTTT | CASSLDRADTEAFF
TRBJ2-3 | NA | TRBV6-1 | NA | TGTGCCAGCAGTGAAGCCGGGACTGCTAGCACAGATACGCAGTATTTT | CASSEAGTASTDTQYF
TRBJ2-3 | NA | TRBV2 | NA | TGTGCCAGCAGTGATCGGCTTCCGGGAGTGGGGAAGGATACGCAGTATTTT | CASSDRLPGVGKDTQYF
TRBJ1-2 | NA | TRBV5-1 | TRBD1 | TGCGCCAGCAGCGGGGACAGGGACTATGGCTACACCTTC | CASSGDRDYGYTF
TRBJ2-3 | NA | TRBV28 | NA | TGTGCCAGCAGTTTAGCGGCGTCAAGGGATACGCAGTATTTT | CASSLAASRDTQYF
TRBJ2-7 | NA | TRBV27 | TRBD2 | TGTGCCAGTCTAGCGGGAGGGCGGGACGAGCAGTACTTC | CASLAGGRDEQYF